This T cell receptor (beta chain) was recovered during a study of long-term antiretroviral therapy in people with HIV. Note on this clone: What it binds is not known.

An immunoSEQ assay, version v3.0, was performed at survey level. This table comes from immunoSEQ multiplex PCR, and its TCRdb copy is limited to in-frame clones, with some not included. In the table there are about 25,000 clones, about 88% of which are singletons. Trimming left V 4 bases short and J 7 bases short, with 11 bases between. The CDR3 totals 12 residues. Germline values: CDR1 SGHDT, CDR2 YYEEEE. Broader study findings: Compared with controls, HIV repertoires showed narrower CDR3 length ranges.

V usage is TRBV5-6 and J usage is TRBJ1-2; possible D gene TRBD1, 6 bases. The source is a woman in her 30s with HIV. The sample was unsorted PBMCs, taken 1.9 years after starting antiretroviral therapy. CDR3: CASSPPGVGYTF. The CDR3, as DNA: TGTGCCAGCAGCCCGCCAGGGGTTGGCTACACCTTC.